This TCR beta chain was captured in a study of T cell repertoires in cytomegalovirus infection. Overall study context: Shared public TCR beta signatures pointed to both CMV infection and a matching HLA type.

Study conclusions and caveats: Public TCR beta family frequency separated CMV-and-HLA carriers, including in an independent cohort.

TCRdb redid the calling of the reads with MiXCR, one entry per CDR3 protein. Among 750,000 to 900,000 distinct CDR3 sequences listed, 29% were seen once. On this clonotype: Its antigen is unknown.

The V end was cut by 1 base, the J end by 4 bases, with 14 bases between. There are 15 residues in the CDR3. Germline loops: CDR1 SGDLS, CDR2 YYNGEE. This sample comprised cultured CD8+ T cells from PBMCs, obtained from culture after CMV antigen stimulation. This TCR derives from a human donor in good health (CMV status not recorded). Some clones in this sample may be carry-over from other donors' samples. V is TRBV9 and J is TRBJ1-2, with D perhaps matching TRBD1 (6 bases). The CDR3 sequence: CASSVNQGQPYGYTF. Here the CDR3 DNA reads TGTGCCAGCAGCGTAAACCAGGGGCAACCCTATGGCTACACCTTC.